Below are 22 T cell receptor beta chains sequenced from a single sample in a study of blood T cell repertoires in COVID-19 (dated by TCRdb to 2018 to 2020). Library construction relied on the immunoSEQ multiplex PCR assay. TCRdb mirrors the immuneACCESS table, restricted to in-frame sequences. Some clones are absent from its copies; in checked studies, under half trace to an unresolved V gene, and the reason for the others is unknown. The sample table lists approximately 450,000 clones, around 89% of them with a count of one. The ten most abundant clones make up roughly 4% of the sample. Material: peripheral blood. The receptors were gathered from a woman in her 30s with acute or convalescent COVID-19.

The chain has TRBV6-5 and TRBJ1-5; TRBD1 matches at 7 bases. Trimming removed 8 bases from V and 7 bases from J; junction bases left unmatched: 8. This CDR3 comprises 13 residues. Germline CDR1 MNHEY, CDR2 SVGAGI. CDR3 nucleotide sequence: TGTGCCAGCGCAACGAGACAGGGCCAGCCCCAGCATTTT. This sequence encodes CASATRQGQPQHF.

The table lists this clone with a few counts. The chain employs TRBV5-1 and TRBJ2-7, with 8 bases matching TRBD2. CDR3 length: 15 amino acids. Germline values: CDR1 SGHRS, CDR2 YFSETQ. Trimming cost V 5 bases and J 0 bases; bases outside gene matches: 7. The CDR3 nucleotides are TGCGCCAGCAGAGTTACTAGCGGACCCTCCTACGAGCAGTACTTC. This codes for CASRVTSGPSYEQYF.

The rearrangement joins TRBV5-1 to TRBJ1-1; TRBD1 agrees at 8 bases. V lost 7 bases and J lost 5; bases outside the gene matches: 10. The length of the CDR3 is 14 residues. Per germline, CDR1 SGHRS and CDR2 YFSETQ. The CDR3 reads CASERGQGGTEAFF. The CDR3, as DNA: TGCGCCAGCGAACGAGGACAGGGAGGTACTGAAGCTTTCTTT.

CDR3 coding DNA: TGTGCCAGCAGTTCCGGGACAGGGATGGCCGAGCAGTACTTC. Its protein product is CASSSGTGMAEQYF. The chain couples TRBV6-5 to TRBJ2-7; TRBD1 aligns across 9 bases. This CDR3 contains 14 residues. V shed 4 bases and J 6 bases; nucleotides not matched to a gene: 7. Germline V lookup: CDR1 MNHEY, CDR2 SVGAGI.

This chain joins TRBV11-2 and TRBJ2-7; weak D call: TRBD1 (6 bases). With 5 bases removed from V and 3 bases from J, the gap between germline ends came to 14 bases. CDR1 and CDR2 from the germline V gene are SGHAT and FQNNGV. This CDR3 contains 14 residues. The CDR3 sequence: CASSLNREYYEQYF. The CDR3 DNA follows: TGTGCCAGCAGCCTAAACAGGGAATACTACGAGCAGTACTTC.

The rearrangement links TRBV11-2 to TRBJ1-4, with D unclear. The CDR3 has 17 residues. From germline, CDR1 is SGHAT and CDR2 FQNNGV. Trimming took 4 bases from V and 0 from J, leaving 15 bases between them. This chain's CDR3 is CASSSRFRTSTNEKLFF. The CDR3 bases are TGTGCCAGCAGCTCCCGGTTCCGCACTTCAACTAATGAAAAACTGTTTTTT.

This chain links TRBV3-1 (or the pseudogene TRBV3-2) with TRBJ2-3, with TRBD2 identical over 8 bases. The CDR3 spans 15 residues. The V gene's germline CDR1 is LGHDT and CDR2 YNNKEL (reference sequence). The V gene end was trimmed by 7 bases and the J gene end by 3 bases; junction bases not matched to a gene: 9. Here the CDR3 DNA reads TGTGCCAGCACCCGGGGGGGGTTCGGGACAGATACGCAGTATTTT. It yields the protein CASTRGGFGTDTQYF.

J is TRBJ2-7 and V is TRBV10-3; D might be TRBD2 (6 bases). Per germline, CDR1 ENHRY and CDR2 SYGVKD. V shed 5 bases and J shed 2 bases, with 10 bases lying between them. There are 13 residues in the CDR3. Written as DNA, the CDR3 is TGTGCCATCAGTACCGGGGAGGCCTACGAGCAGTACTTC. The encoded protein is CAISTGEAYEQYF.

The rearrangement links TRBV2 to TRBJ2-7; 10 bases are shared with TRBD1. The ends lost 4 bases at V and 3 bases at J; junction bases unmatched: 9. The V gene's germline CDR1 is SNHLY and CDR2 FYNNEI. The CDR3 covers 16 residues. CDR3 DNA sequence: TGTGCCAGCAGTGCGGACAGGGGGGTTCGGGGCTACGAGCAGTACTTC. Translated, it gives CASSADRGVRGYEQYF.

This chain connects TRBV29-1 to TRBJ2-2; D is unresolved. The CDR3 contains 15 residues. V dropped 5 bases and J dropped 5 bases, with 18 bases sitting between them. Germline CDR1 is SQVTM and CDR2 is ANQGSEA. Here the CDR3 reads CSVLENLGFTGELFF. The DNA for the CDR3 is TGCAGCGTTTTGGAGAATTTGGGTTTTACCGGGGAGCTGTTTTTT.

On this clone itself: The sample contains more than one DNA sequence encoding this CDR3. For the CDR3, the DNA is TGCGCCAGCAGCTCGGGACAGCCAAACACTGAAGCTTTCTTT. Amino acid sequence: CASSSGQPNTEAFF. The chain combines TRBV5-1 with TRBJ1-1, with 7 positions matching TRBD1. This CDR3 region has 14 residues. Germline trimming cut 3 bases from V and 2 bases from J; bases unmatched to any gene: 4. Germline V gives CDR1 SGHRS, CDR2 YFSETQ.

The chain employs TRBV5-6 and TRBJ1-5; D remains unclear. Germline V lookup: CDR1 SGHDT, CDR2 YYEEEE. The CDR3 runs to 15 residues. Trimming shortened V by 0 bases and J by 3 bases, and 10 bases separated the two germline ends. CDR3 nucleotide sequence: TGTGCCAGCAGCTTGGGGCAGGTGTCCAATCAGCCCCAGCATTTT. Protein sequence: CASSLGQVSNQPQHF.

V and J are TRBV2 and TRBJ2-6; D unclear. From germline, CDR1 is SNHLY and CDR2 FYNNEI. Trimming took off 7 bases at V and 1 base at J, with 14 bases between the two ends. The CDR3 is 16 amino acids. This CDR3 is CASTVPQLSGANVLTF. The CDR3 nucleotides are TGTGCCAGCACCGTCCCACAGTTATCTGGGGCCAACGTCCTGACTTTC.

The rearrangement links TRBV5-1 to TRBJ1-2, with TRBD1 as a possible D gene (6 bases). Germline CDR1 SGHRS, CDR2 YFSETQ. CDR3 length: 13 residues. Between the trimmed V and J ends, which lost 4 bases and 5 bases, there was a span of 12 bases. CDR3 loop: CASSQQGGYGYTF. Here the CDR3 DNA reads TGCGCCAGCAGCCAACAGGGAGGGTATGGCTACACCTTC.

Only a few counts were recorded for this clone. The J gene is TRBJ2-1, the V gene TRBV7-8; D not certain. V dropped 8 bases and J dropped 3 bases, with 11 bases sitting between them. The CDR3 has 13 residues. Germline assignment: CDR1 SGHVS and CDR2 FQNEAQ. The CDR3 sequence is CASSSRNYNEQFF. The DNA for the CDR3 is TGTGCCAGCTCGTCCAGAAACTACAATGAGCAGTTCTTC.

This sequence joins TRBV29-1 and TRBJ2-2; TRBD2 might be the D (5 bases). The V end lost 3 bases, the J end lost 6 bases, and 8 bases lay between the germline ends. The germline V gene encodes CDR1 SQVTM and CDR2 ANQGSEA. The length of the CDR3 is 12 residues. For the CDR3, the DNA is TGCAGCGTTGATCTGGAGGCCGGGGAGCTGTTTTTT. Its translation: CSVDLEAGELFF.

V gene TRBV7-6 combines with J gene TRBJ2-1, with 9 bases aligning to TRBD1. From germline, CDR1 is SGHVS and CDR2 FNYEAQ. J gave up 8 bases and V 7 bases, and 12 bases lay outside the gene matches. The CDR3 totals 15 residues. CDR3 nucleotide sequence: TGTGCCAGCACGGTAGGGACAGGGTCGGGGCATGAGCAGTTCTTC. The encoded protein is CASTVGTGSGHEQFF.

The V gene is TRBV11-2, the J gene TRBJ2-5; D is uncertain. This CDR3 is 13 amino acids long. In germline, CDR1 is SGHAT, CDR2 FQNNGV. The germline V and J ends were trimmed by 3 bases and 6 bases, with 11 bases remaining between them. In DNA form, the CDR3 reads TGTGCCAGCAGCTTGGGCCGGTACCAGACCCAGTACTTC. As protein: CASSLGRYQTQYF. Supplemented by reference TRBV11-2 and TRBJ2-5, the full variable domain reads EAGVAQSPRYKIIEKRQSVAFWCNPISGHATLYWYQQILGQGPKLLIQFQNNGVVDDSQLPKDRFSAERLKGVDSTLKIQPAKLEDSAVYLCASSLGRYQTQYFGPGTRLLVL.

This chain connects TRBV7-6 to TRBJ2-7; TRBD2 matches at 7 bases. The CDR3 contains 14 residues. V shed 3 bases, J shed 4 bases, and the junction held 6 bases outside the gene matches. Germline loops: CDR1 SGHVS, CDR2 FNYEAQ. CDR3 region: CASSFGLGGYEQYF. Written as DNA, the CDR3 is TGTGCCAGCAGCTTCGGTTTGGGGGGGTACGAGCAGTACTTC.

The CDR3 spells CASSFSSGLGETQYF. CDR3 in DNA: TGTGCCAGCAGCTTCTCTAGCGGGCTAGGAGAGACCCAGTACTTC. This chain links TRBV5-4 with TRBJ2-5; 8 nucleotides agree with TRBD2. The V gene's germline CDR1 is SGHNT and CDR2 YYREEE (reference sequence). Losses at the gene ends were 2 bases for V and 4 bases for J; bases not matched to a gene: 7. CDR3 length: 15 amino acids.

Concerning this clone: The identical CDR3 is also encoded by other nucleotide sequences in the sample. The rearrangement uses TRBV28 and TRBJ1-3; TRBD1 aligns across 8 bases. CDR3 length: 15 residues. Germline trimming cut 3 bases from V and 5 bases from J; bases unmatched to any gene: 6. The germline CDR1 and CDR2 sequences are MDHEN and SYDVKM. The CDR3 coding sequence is TGTGCCAGCAGTTTGTCAGGGGGCAGGAGAAACACCATATATTTT. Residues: CASSLSGGRRNTIYF.

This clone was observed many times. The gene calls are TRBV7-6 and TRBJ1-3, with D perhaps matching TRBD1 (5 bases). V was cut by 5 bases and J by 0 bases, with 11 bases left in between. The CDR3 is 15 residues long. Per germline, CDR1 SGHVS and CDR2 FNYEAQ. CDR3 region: CASSPGHFSGNTIYF. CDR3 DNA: TGTGCCAGCAGCCCAGGACATTTCTCTGGAAACACCATATATTTT.